These 26 T cell receptor beta chains share one sample of origin, sequenced in a study of blood T cell repertoires in COVID-19. Clones were read by immunoSEQ multiplex PCR, and TCRdb kept only the in-frame ones, dropping some. The table has over 200,000 clones, just under 90% seen once. Sequencing was performed on PBMCs or T cells enriched from blood (not recorded which). The receptors come from a woman aged 25 to 39 with acute COVID-19.

The rearrangement links TRBV4-1 to TRBJ1-1; TRBD1 might be the D (5 bases). V shed 4 bases and J shed 0 bases, with 18 bases lying between them. Germline CDR1 reads MGHRA; CDR2 reads YSYEKL. This CDR3 has 17 amino acids. The CDR3 reads CASSLENFRELNTEAFF. CDR3 coding DNA: TGCGCCAGCAGCCTTGAAAACTTCAGGGAATTGAACACTGAAGCTTTCTTT.

The chain is built from TRBV6-5 and TRBJ1-2; D remains unclear. This CDR3 region has 14 residues. The V gene lost 4 bases and the J gene lost 3 bases, with 12 bases spanning the gap. Germline CDR1 and CDR2: MNHEY and SVGAGI. The CDR3 bases are TGTGCCAGCAGTTCCCGGACTGGAGACTATGGCTACACCTTC. As protein: CASSSRTGDYGYTF.

V gene TRBV13 combines with J gene TRBJ1-1; TRBD1 might be the D (5 bases). CDR1 and CDR2 (germline): PRHDT, FYEKMQ (reference sequence). The germline V and J ends were trimmed by 2 bases and 1 base, with 11 bases remaining between them. The CDR3 consists of 15 residues. The CDR3 sequence: CASSLNLGGNTEAFF. The CDR3, as DNA: TGTGCCAGCAGCTTAAACCTGGGGGGGAACACTGAAGCTTTCTTT.

The rearrangement links TRBV27 to TRBJ2-7; 8 bases match TRBD2. Germline-derived CDR1 and CDR2 are MNHEY and SMNVEV (reference sequence). This CDR3 has 14 amino acids. The ends lost 4 bases at V and 5 bases at J; junction bases unmatched: 7. The CDR3 is CASSWASGSHEQYF. In DNA form, the CDR3 reads TGTGCCAGCAGTTGGGCTAGCGGGTCCCACGAGCAGTACTTC.

The chain has TRBV2 and TRBJ1-1, with D perhaps matching TRBD1 (6 bases). Germline V gene data show CDR1 as SNHLY and CDR2 as FYNNEI. The CDR3 loop spans 15 amino acids. Trimming left V 7 bases short and J 3 bases short, with 18 bases between. CDR3 nucleotides: TGTGCCAGCAAGGGACAAGGCCAACTCTACACTGAAGCTTTCTTT. Translation: CASKGQGQLYTEAFF. The whole variable domain, remainder taken from reference TRBV2 and TRBJ1-1, is EPEVTQTPSHQVTQMGQEVILRCVPISNHLYFYWYRQILGQKVEFLVSFYNNEISEKSEIFDDQFSVERPDGSNFTLKIRSTKLEDSAMYFCASKGQGQLYTEAFFGQGTRLTVV.

The CDR3 DNA reads TGTGCCAGCAGCTTAGACAGGGGAAACACCATATATTTT. It codes for CASSLDRGNTIYF. The genes are TRBV7-7 and TRBJ1-3, with a possible D match to TRBD1 (5 bases). The CDR3 consists of 13 residues. The germline CDR1 and CDR2 sequences are SSHAT and FNYEAQ (reference sequence). The germline V and J ends were trimmed by 1 base and 4 bases, with 5 bases remaining between them.

The CDR3 loop reads CASSAPLAGTLIGYTF. The CDR3 nucleotides read TGTGCCAGCAGCGCCCCCCTTGCCGGGACTCTTATCGGCTACACCTTC. This chain connects TRBV9 to TRBJ1-2; TRBD1 is a possible D gene (5 bases). Trimming shortened V by 3 bases and J by 8 bases, and 23 bases separated the two germline ends. The CDR3 totals 16 residues. Germline V CDR1 and CDR2: SGDLS, YYNGEE.

V usage is TRBV6-5 and J usage is TRBJ1-1; weak D call: TRBD1 (5 bases). V lost 6 bases and J lost 3, with 11 bases in between. Germline V gene lookup returns CDR1 MNHEY and CDR2 SVGAGI. The CDR3 sequence is 13 residues long. CDR3 in amino acids: CASSPRGDTEAFF. The CDR3 region has the DNA TGTGCCAGCAGCCCACGGGGGGACACTGAAGCTTTCTTT.

This clone was observed once. The chain has TRBV10-3 and TRBJ1-1, with D uncertain. V was clipped by 5 bases and J by 1 base, with 11 bases between them. Germline V gives CDR1 ENHRY, CDR2 SYGVKD. This CDR3 has 14 amino acids. The CDR3 protein is CAISPSRGNTEAFF. In nucleotides, the CDR3 is TGTGCCATCAGTCCCTCAAGAGGGAACACTGAAGCTTTCTTT.

The chain employs TRBV7-9 and TRBJ1-6, with D possibly matching TRBD1 (5 bases). This CDR3 has 14 amino acids. V lost 5 bases and J lost 7, with 12 bases in between. The germline V gene has CDR1 SEHNR and CDR2 FQNEAQ (reference sequence). The CDR3 coding sequence is TGTGCCAGCAGCCCCGACAGCCAGAATTCACCCCTCCACTTT. Translated: CASSPDSQNSPLHF.

This clone showed up just once. V gene TRBV9 combines with J gene TRBJ1-3; 7 positions agree with TRBD1. CDR1 and CDR2 from the germline V gene are SGDLS and YYNGEE. The CDR3 is made up of 15 amino acids. With 3 bases clipped from V and 0 bases from J, the junction kept 3 bases outside the gene matches. CDR3 in amino acids: CASSGTGFSGNTIYF. The CDR3 DNA is TGTGCCAGCAGCGGGACAGGTTTCTCTGGAAACACCATATATTTT.

Turning to this clone: The same CDR3 also results from other DNA sequences found in this sample. The CDR3 region has the DNA TGTGCCAGCAGTTACGGGGGGACCGGGGAGCTGTTTTTT. It encodes CASSYGGTGELFF. The chain combines TRBV6-5 with TRBJ2-2; tentative D call: TRBD2 (6 bases). The CDR3 is 13 residues long. V lost 2 bases to trimming and J lost 5 bases, with 6 bases between them. In germline, CDR1 is MNHEY, CDR2 SVGAGI.

The CDR3 DNA reads TGCGCCAGCAGCTTGACGACAGCGCAAGAGACCCAGTACTTC. This codes for CASSLTTAQETQYF. This chain joins TRBV5-1 and TRBJ2-5, with D perhaps matching TRBD1 (5 bases). Per germline, CDR1 SGHRS and CDR2 YFSETQ. This CDR3 contains 14 residues. Trimming removed 1 base from V and 2 bases from J, with 9 bases in between.

CDR3 bases: TGTGCCAGCAGCGGGGGCAACACCGGGGAGCTGTTTTTT. It encodes CASSGGNTGELFF. The rearrangement joins TRBV5-4 to TRBJ2-2; D is perhaps TRBD1 (6 bases). This CDR3 has 13 residues. CDR1 is SGHNT and CDR2 is YYREEE in the germline V gene (reference sequence). V was shortened by 4 bases and J by 2 bases, with 6 bases between the two germline ends.

The chain combines TRBV6-2 or TRBV6-3 with TRBJ1-2; D is possibly TRBD1 (5 bases). Deletions cut 6 bases from V and 8 bases from J, with 16 bases between. The CDR3 runs 13 residues. The germline CDR1 and CDR2 sequences are MNHEY and SVGEGT. Here the CDR3 reads CASSMQGFSGYTF. The CDR3 nucleotides are TGTGCCAGCAGCATGCAGGGTTTCAGCGGCTACACCTTC.

The chain employs TRBV7-2 and TRBJ2-7; no reliable D call. V lost 3 bases and J 6 bases, leaving 6 bases between the germline ends. The CDR3 extends over 11 amino acids. Germline loops: CDR1 SGHTA, CDR2 FQGNSA. For the CDR3, the DNA is TGTGCCAGCAGCTTCTCTTTCGAGCAGTACTTC. Protein: CASSFSFEQYF.

V usage is TRBV7-9 and J usage is TRBJ2-2; possible D gene TRBD2, 6 bases. Between the trimmed V and J ends, which lost 5 bases and 6 bases, there was a span of 13 bases. The CDR3 runs 14 residues. In germline, CDR1 is SEHNR, CDR2 FQNEAQ (reference sequence). CDR3: CASSPGVGPGELFF. CDR3 nucleotides: TGTGCCAGCAGCCCGGGGGTCGGGCCCGGGGAGCTGTTTTTT.

This clone was counted once. This chain connects TRBV7-9 to TRBJ1-2; TRBD1 aligns across 10 bases. The CDR3 loop spans 18 amino acids. V lost 5 bases and J lost 1; bases outside the gene matches: 13. Germline CDR1 is SEHNR and CDR2 is FQNEAQ (reference sequence). The CDR3 sequence: CASSAISGQGIFNYGYTF. The CDR3 DNA is TGTGCCAGCAGCGCTATATCGGGACAGGGGATTTTTAACTATGGCTACACCTTC.

This clone was seen only a few times. J is TRBJ2-1 and V is TRBV7-9, with 11 bases that match TRBD2. With V trimmed by 2 bases and J by 7 bases, 4 bases remained unmatched. Per germline, CDR1 SEHNR and CDR2 FQNEAQ (reference sequence). The CDR3 has 15 residues. Here the CDR3 reads CASSLISGGANEQFF. In DNA form, the CDR3 reads TGTGCCAGCAGCTTAATTAGCGGGGGGGCGAATGAGCAGTTCTTC.

The gene calls are TRBV5-8 and TRBJ1-2; unclear D gene. Germline CDR1 reads SGHTS; CDR2 reads YDEGEE. Deletions cut 0 bases from V and 8 bases from J, with 11 bases between. CDR3 length: 13 residues. The CDR3 sequence: CASSLDGWYGYTF. The CDR3, as DNA: TGTGCCAGCAGCTTGGACGGTTGGTACGGCTACACCTTC.

This chain uses TRBV9 with TRBJ2-1, with 7 nucleotides matching TRBD2. This CDR3 is 16 amino acids long. Germline CDR1 is SGDLS and CDR2 is YYNGEE. Unmatched junction bases numbered 12, after V lost 2 bases and J lost 7 bases. Written as DNA, the CDR3 is TGTGCCAGCAGCGTTTCCTGGGAGGGTGCTTGGAATGAGCAGTTCTTC. It specifies CASSVSWEGAWNEQFF.

The V gene is TRBV9, the J gene TRBJ2-3, with 12 positions matching TRBD2. Per the germline V gene, CDR1 is SGDLS and CDR2 is YYNGEE. J lost 2 bases, V lost 4 bases, and 5 bases had no gene match. The CDR3 is 16 residues long. Here the CDR3 reads CASSPRLAGATDTQYF. The CDR3 nucleotides read TGTGCCAGCAGCCCCCGACTAGCGGGGGCCACAGATACGCAGTATTTT.

V usage is TRBV10-2 and J usage is TRBJ1-3; TRBD1 agrees at 7 bases. The CDR3 has 15 amino acids. J was trimmed by 2 bases and V by 7 bases; bases with no gene match: 8. Germline V gives CDR1 WSHSY, CDR2 SAAADI. As DNA, the CDR3 is TGCGCCAGCACCCTTAGGAGGGGGCCTGGAAACACCATATATTTT. It yields the protein CASTLRRGPGNTIYF.

The V call is TRBV24-1, the J call TRBJ2-3, with 7 bases matching TRBD2. The CDR3 is 15 residues long. Trimming cost V 9 bases and J 2 bases; bases outside gene matches: 10. Germline lookup yields CDR1 KGHDR and CDR2 SFDVKD. The CDR3 DNA sequence: TGTGCCACCCAGGGCAGCGGGGCCTACACAGATACGCAGTATTTT. Its translation is CATQGSGAYTDTQYF.

This clone came up once. The J gene is TRBJ2-1, the V gene TRBV7-2; 10 nucleotides agree with TRBD1. Trimming took 0 bases from V and 4 from J; bases not matched to a gene: 6. CDR3 length: 17 residues. Per the germline V gene, CDR1 is SGHTA and CDR2 is FQGNSA. The CDR3 DNA is TGTGCCAGCAGCTTAGCGGGGGACAGGGGAAAATACAATGAGCAGTTCTTC. Translating it yields CASSLAGDRGKYNEQFF.

This sequence joins TRBV11-2 and TRBJ2-7, with TRBD2 matching 7 bases. This CDR3 contains 14 residues. Unmatched junction bases numbered 3, after V lost 3 bases and J lost 1 base. Germline V CDR1 and CDR2: SGHAT, FQNNGV. The CDR3 protein is CASSFLAVSYEQYF. The CDR3 DNA follows: TGTGCCAGCAGCTTCCTAGCGGTATCCTACGAGCAGTACTTC.